This T cell receptor (beta chain) was captured by sequencing in a study of blood T cells in healthy people across ages. This clonotype has a count of ten or more. Its specificity is not known. Through a sample-barcoded 5' primer and a J-beta primer mix, a second PCR was run for roughly 7 to 12 cycles. Each cDNA molecule, via a template-switch adaptor with 12 random nucleotides, was tagged. Via MiXCR, TCRdb re-called the 5' RACE reads, giving one row per CDR3 protein. The sample comprises around 850,000 distinct CDR3 sequences, around 36% of which are singletons, and over 10% rests with the top ten. Germline values: CDR1 DFQATT, CDR2 SNEGSKA (reference sequence). The CDR3 is 14 amino acids. V lost 1 base to trimming and J lost 5 bases, with 14 bases between them. About 10 milliliters of peripheral blood were drawn from each donor into EDTA-treated tubes. Study findings and constraints: Any conclusive comparison of naive versus antigen-experienced cells was prevented by using unsorted PBMCs.

The chain carries TRBV20-1 and TRBJ2-5; D unresolved. The specimen was blood. The receptor comes from a man between 18 and 35 years old in good health. CDR3 coding DNA: TGCAGTGCTAGAGGGTTCCCCCTGGGGGAGACCCAGTACTTC. This sequence encodes CSARGFPLGETQYF.